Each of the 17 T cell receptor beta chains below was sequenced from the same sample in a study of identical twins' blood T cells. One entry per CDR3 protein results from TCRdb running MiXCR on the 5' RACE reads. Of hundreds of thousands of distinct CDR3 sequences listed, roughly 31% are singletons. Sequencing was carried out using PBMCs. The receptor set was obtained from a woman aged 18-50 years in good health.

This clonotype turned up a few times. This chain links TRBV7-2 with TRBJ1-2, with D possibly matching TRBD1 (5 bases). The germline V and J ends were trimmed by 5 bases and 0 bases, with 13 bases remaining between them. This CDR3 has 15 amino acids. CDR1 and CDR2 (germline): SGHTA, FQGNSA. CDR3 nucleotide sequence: TGTGCCAGCAGCCTCCGGGACGGATCTAACTATGGCTACACCTTC. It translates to CASSLRDGSNYGYTF. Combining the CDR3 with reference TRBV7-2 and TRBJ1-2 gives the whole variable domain GAGVSQSPSNKVTEKGKDVELRCDPISGHTALYWYRQSLGQGLEFLIYFQGNSAPDKSGLPSDRFSAERTGGSVSTLTIQRTQQEDSAVYLCASSLRDGSNYGYTFGSGTRLTVV.

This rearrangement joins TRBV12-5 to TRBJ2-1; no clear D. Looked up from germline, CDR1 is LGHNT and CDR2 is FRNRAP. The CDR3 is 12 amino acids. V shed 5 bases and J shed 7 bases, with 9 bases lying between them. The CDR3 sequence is CASGAQVNEQFF. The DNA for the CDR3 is TGTGCTAGTGGTGCCCAGGTAAATGAGCAGTTCTTC.

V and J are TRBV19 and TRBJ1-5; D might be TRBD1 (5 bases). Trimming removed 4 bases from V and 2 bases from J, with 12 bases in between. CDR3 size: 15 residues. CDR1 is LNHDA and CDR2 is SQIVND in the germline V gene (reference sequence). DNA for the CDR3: TGTGCCAGTAGTACTTCAGGGTCGGGCAATCAGCCCCAGCATTTT. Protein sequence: CASSTSGSGNQPQHF.

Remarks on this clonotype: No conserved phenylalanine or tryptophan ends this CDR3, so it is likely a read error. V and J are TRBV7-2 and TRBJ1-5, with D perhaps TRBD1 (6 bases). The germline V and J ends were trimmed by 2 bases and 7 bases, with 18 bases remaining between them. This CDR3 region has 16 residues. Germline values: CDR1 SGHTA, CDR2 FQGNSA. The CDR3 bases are TGTGCCAGCAGCTTATCGGATCGCAGGGGCGCCCAGCCCCAGCATCTT. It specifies CASSLSDRRGAQPQHL.

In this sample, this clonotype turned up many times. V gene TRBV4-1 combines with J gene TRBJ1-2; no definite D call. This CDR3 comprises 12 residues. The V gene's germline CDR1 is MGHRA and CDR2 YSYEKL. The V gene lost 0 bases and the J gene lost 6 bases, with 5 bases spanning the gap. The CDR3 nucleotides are TGCGCCAGCAGCCAAGAATCCCATGGCTACACCTTC. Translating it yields CASSQESHGYTF.

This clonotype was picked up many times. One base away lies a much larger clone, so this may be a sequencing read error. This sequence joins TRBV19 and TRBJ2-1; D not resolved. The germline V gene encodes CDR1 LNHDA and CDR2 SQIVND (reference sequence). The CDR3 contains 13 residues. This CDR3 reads CAGSITAYNEQFF. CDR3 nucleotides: TGTGCCGGTAGTATAACAGCATACAATGAGCAGTTCTTC.

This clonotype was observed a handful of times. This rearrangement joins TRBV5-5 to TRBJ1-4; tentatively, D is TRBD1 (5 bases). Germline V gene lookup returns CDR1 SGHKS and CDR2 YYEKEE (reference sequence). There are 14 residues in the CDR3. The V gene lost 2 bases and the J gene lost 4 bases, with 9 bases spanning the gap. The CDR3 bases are TGTGCCAGCAGCTTTTACAGGTTTAATGAAAAACTGTTTTTT. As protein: CASSFYRFNEKLFF.

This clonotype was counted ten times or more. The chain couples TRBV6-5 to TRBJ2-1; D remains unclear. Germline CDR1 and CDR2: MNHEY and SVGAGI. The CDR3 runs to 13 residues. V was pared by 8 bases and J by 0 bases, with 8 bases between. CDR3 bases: TGTGCCAGCGGCCAGAGCTCCTACAATGAGCAGTTCTTC. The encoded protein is CASGQSSYNEQFF.

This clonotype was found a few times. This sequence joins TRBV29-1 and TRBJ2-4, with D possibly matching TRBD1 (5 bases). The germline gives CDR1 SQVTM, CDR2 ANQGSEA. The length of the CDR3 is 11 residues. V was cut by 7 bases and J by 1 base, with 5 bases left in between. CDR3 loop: CSAGAKNIQYF. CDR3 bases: TGCAGCGCAGGGGCCAAAAACATTCAGTACTTC. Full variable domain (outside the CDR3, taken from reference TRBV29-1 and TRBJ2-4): SAVISQKPSRDICQRGTSLTIQCQVDSQVTMMFWYRQQPGQSLTLIATANQGSEATYESGFVIDKFPISRPNLTFSTLTVSNMSPEDSSIYLCSAGAKNIQYFGAGTRLSVL.

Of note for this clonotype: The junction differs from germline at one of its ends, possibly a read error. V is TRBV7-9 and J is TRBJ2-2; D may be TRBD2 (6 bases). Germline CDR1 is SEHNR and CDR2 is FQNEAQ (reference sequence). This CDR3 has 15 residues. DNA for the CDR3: TGTGCCAACAGCGGAGGAGGGACGAACACCGGGGAGCTGTTTTTT. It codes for CANSGGGTNTGELFF.

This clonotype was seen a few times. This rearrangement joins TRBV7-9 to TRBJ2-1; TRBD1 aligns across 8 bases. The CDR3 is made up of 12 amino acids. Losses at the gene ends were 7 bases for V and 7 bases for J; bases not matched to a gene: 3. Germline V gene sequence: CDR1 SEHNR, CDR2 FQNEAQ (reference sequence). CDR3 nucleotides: TGTGCCAGCAACAACAGGGGGAATGAGCAGTTCTTC. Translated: CASNNRGNEQFF.

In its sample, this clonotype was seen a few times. Here the CDR3 reads CSARHLGGGGTEAFF. The CDR3 region has the DNA TGCAGTGCTAGACACCTGGGAGGAGGGGGCACTGAAGCTTTCTTT. V and J are TRBV20-1 and TRBJ1-1, with a possible D match to TRBD1 (6 bases). Germline V lookup: CDR1 DFQATT, CDR2 SNEGSKA (reference sequence). V was clipped by 2 bases and J by 4 bases, with 17 bases between them. The CDR3 sequence is 15 residues long.

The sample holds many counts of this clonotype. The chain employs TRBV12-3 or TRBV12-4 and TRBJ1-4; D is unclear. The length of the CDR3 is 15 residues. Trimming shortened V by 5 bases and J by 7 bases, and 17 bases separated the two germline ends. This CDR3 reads CASSLFQVVSEKLFF. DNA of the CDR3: TGTGCCAGCAGTCTCTTCCAGGTAGTTTCTGAAAAACTGTTTTTT.

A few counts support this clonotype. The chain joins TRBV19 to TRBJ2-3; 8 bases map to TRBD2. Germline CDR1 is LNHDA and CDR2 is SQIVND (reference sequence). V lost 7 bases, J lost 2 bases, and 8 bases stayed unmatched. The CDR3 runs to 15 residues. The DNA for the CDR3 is TGTGCCAGTAAGAGGATAGCGGGACCCACAGATACGCAGTATTTT. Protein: CASKRIAGPTDTQYF.

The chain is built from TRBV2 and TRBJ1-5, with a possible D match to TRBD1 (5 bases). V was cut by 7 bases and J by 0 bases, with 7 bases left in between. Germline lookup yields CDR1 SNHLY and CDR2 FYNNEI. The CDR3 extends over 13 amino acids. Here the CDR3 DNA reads TGTGCCAGCACCGGGGCTAGCAATCAGCCCCAGCATTTT. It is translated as CASTGASNQPQHF.

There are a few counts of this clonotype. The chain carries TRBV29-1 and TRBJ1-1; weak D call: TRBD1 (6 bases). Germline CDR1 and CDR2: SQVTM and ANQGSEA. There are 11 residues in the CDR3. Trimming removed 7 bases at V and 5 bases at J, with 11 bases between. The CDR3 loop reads CSGGGRTEAFF. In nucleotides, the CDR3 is TGCAGCGGGGGGGGGCGAACTGAAGCTTTCTTT.

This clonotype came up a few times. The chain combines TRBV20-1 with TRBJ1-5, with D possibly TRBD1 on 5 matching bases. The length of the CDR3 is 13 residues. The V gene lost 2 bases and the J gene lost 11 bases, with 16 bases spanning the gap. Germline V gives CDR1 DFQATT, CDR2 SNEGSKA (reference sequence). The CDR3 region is CSARITGAWAQHF. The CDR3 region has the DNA TGCAGTGCTAGAATTACTGGGGCTTGGGCCCAGCATTTT.